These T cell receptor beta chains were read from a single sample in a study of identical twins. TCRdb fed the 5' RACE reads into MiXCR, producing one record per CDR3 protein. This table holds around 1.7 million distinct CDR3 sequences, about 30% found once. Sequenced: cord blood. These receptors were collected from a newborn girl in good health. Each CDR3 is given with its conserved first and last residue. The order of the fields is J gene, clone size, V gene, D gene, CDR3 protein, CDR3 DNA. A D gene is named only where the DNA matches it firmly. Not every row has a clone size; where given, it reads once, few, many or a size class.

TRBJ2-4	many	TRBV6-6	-	CASSYGDLGKNIQYF	TGTGCCAGCAGTTACGGTGATCTGGGCAAAAACATTCAGTACTTC
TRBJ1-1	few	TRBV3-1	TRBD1	CASSTGGVNTEAFF	TGTGCCAGCAGCACAGGGGGGGTGAACACTGAAGCTTTCTTT
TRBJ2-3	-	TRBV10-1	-	CASNPVLSTDTQYF	TGCGCCAGCAACCCGGTTCTCAGCACAGATACGCAGTATTTT
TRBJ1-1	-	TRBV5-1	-	CASSLGDRLLNTEAFF	TGCGCCAGCAGCTTGGGCGACAGGTTATTGAACACTGAAGCTTTCTTT
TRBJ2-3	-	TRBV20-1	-	CSARDGGYDTQYF	TGCAGTGCTAGGGACGGCGGATACGATACGCAGTATTTT
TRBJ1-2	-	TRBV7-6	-	CASSLWRDFNYGYTF	TGTGCCAGCAGCTTATGGAGGGATTTTAACTATGGCTACACCTTC
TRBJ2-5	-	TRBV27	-	CASSLVGGQDEQYF	TGTGCCAGCAGTTTAGTCGGGGGGCAAGATGAGCAGTACTTC
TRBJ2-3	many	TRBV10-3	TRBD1	CAIRPGQGLSTDTQYF	TGTGCCATCAGACCGGGACAGGGCCTAAGCACAGATACGCAGTATTTT
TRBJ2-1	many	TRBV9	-	CASSVSSNNEQFF	TGTGCCAGCAGCGTGTCTAGCAACAATGAGCAGTTCTTC
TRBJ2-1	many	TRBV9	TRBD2	CASSVKREGPYSYEQFF	TGTGCCAGCAGCGTAAAGCGGGAGGGCCCTTATTCGTATGAGCAGTTCTTC
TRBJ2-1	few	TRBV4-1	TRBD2	CASSQGVLAGGHNEQFF	TGCGCCAGCAGCCAAGGAGTCTTAGCGGGAGGCCACAATGAGCAGTTCTTC
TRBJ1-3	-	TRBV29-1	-	CSVGYSGNTIYF	TGCAGCGTTGGGTACTCTGGAAACACCATATATTTT
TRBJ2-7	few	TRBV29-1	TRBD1	CSVVGQGAYEQYF	TGCAGCGTTGTGGGACAGGGGGCCTACGAGCAGTACTTC
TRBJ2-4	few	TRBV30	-	CAWRSLGGNIQYF	TGTGCCTGGAGATCACTAGGGGGGAACATTCAGTACTTC
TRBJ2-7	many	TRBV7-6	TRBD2	CASSLALAGSSYEQYF	TGTGCCAGCAGCTTAGCTCTAGCGGGTTCGTCCTACGAGCAGTACTTC
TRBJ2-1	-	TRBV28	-	CASSLPGPTTYNEQFF	TGTGCCAGCAGTCTTCCGGGACCAACCACCTACAATGAGCAGTTCTTC
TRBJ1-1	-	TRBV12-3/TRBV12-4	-	CASSFATRGTEAFF	TGTGCCAGCAGTTTTGCGACCCGGGGCACTGAAGCTTTCTTT
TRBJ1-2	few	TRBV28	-	CASSFRLYYGYTF	TGTGCCAGCAGTTTCCGGCTTTACTATGGCTACACCTTC
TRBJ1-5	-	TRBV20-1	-	CSASADLGSNQPQHF	TGCAGTGCTAGCGCGGACTTGGGGAGCAATCAGCCCCAGCATTTT
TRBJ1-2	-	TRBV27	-	CASSPTSLIYRTDANYGYTF	TGTGCCAGCAGTCCCACCTCCCTTATTTACAGAACGGACGCTAACTATGGCTACACCTTC
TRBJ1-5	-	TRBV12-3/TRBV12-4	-	CASSMTPGSNQPQHF	TGTGCCAGCAGCATGACCCCTGGAAGCAATCAGCCCCAGCATTTT
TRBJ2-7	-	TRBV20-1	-	CSAARERHYIYEQYF	TGCAGTGCGGCCCGGGAGCGTCACTATATCTACGAGCAGTACTTC
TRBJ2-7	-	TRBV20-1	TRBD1	CSARVLGQGSYEQYF	TGCAGTGCTAGAGTATTGGGACAGGGGTCCTACGAGCAGTACTTC
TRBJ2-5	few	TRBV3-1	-	CASSPQGAKGETQYF	TGTGCCAGCAGCCCGCAGGGCGCCAAAGGGGAGACCCAGTACTTC
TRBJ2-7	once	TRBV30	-	CAWSARQQQYF	TGTGCCTGGAGTGCCCGACAGCAGCAGTACTTC
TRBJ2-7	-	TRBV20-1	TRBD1	CSARRQGAAPQGYEQYF	TGCAGTGCTAGGCGACAGGGGGCCGCACCGCAGGGATACGAGCAGTACTTC
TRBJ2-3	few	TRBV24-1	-	CATSDGGSTDTQYF	TGTGCCACCAGTGACGGGGGAAGCACAGATACGCAGTATTTT
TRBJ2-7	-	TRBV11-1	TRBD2	CASSPWTSGIGDNEQYF	TGTGCCAGCAGCCCCTGGACTAGCGGGATTGGGGACAATGAGCAGTACTTC
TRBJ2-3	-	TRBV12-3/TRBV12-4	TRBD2	CASTSHRGGSTDTQYF	TGTGCCAGCACCTCACATCGGGGGGGAAGCACAGATACGCAGTATTTT
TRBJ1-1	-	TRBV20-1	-	CSASSITEAFF	TGCAGTGCTAGTTCGATTACTGAAGCTTTCTTT
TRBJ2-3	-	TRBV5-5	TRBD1	CASSRTGQNTDTQYF	TGTGCCAGCAGCCGCACGGGACAGAACACAGATACGCAGTATTTT
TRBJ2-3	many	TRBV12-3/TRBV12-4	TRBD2	CASSLGLAGGFTDTQYF	TGTGCCAGCAGTCTAGGACTAGCGGGAGGATTCACAGATACGCAGTATTTT
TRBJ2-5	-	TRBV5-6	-	CASSLEWGGGGIETQYF	TGTGCCAGCAGCTTGGAGTGGGGGGGCGGAGGGATCGAGACCCAGTACTTC
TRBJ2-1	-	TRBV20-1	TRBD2	CSASWTSGSYNEQFF	TGCAGTGCTAGCTGGACTAGCGGTTCCTACAATGAGCAGTTCTTC
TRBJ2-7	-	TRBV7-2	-	CASSPSRVGEQYF	TGTGCCAGCAGCCCGAGCCGGGTAGGCGAGCAGTACTTC
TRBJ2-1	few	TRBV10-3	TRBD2	CAISEGTSGRNEQFF	TGTGCCATCAGTGAGGGAACTAGCGGGAGGAATGAGCAGTTCTTC
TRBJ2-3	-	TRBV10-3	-	CANSGSTDTQYF	TGTGCCAACTCAGGGAGCACAGATACGCAGTATTTT
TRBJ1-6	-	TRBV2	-	CASSEGKWELRDVLGYNSPLHF	TGTGCCAGCAGTGAAGGGAAGTGGGAGCTGAGGGACGTATTGGGATATAATTCACCCCTCCACTTT
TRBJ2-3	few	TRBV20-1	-	CSARDGGAADTQYF	TGCAGTGCTAGAGATGGAGGAGCTGCAGATACGCAGTATTTT
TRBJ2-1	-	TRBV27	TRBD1	CASSLEDRGNSEQFF	TGTGCCAGCAGTTTAGAGGACAGGGGCAACAGTGAGCAGTTCTTC
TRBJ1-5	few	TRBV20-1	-	CSARDRVTGSSNQPQHF	TGCAGTGCTAGAGATAGGGTTACGGGGTCTAGCAATCAGCCCCAGCATTTT
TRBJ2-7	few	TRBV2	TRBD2	CASRSTSGGYEQYF	TGTGCCAGCAGGTCCACTAGCGGGGGCTACGAGCAGTACTTC